A single sample gave rise to the 5 T cell receptor beta chains below, sequenced in a study of T cells after yellow fever vaccination. TCRdb used MiXCR to reprocess the 5' RACE reads, holding one entry per CDR3 protein. Of 250,000 or so distinct CDR3 sequences detected, roughly 3.5% appear once; the ten largest clones hold roughly a fifth. The source was PBMCs, collected 15 days after the yellow fever booster vaccination. These receptors came from a man aged 18 to 35 who received the YFV17D yellow fever vaccine.

This clonotype was seen many times. This chain's CDR3 is CASSASGRLNQPQHF. The CDR3 DNA sequence: TGTGCCAGCAGTGCGTCGGGACGGTTGAATCAGCCCCAGCATTTT. This chain connects TRBV27 to TRBJ1-5, with D perhaps matching TRBD1 (5 bases). This CDR3 is built from 15 residues. Germline V gene lookup returns CDR1 MNHEY and CDR2 SMNVEV (reference sequence). Trimming left V 5 bases short and J 4 bases short, with 15 bases between.

This clonotype was picked up many times. The rearrangement joins TRBV20-1 to TRBJ1-1; possible D gene TRBD1, 5 bases. The CDR3 consists of 15 residues. CDR1 is DFQATT, CDR2 SNEGSKA, per germline (reference sequence). Trimming left V 0 bases short and J 4 bases short, with 15 bases between. CDR3 sequence: CSARDLSGDSTEAFF. CDR3 in DNA: TGCAGTGCTAGAGATCTTTCGGGGGATTCCACTGAAGCTTTCTTT.

This clonotype was detected only a few times. The chain couples TRBV5-6 to TRBJ2-7; TRBD1 matches at 7 bases. The CDR3 contains 17 residues. CDR1 and CDR2 from the germline V gene are SGHDT and YYEEEE. V shed 6 bases and J 3 bases; nucleotides not matched to a gene: 18. The CDR3 DNA reads as TGTGCCAGCATACCGTCGTACGACAGGGATAATCTCTACGAGCAGTACTTC. Residues: CASIPSYDRDNLYEQYF.

This clonotype has a count of ten or more. The chain joins TRBV12-3 or TRBV12-4 to TRBJ1-2; 8 bases line up with TRBD1. The CDR3 contains 13 residues. Trimming took 3 bases from V and 7 from J; bases not matched to a gene: 4. CDR3 nucleotide sequence: TGTGCCAGCAGTTTCGGACAGGGAAGTGGCTACACCTTC. Its translation is CASSFGQGSGYTF.

This clonotype has a count of ten or more. The gene calls are TRBV29-1 and TRBJ1-5, with D unresolved. The CDR3 consists of 15 residues. The germline V gene has CDR1 SQVTM and CDR2 ANQGSEA. The V gene lost 5 bases and the J gene lost 4 bases, with 18 bases spanning the gap. As DNA, the CDR3 is TGCAGCGTTCGGGTCCCAGGTGTTGGGAATCAGCCCCAGCATTTT. The encoded protein is CSVRVPGVGNQPQHF. Together with reference TRBV29-1 and TRBJ1-5, the CDR3 gives the full variable domain: SAVISQKPSRDICQRGTSLTIQCQVDSQVTMMFWYRQQPGQSLTLIATANQGSEATYESGFVIDKFPISRPNLTFSTLTVSNMSPEDSSIYLCSVRVPGVGNQPQHFGDGTRLSIL.